This note documents a single TCR beta chain sequence. The data were obtained in a study of blood T cell repertoires in COVID-19. In the original workflow: Using reference gene primer amplification, nucleated cell counts were estimated. Here immunoSEQ multiplex PCR was the method, and the copy in TCRdb shows in-frame clones only, minus some. That table supplies the V and J calls and clone size; D and trimming were determined from the DNA. The data show 300,000 or so clones, 85% to 90% seen once. CDR3 length: 14 amino acids. Trimming stripped 0 bases from V and 5 bases from J, with 10 bases between. Germline V gives CDR1 SGHTA, CDR2 FQGNSA.

The receptor was isolated from a woman aged 25 to 39 with COVID-19, enrolled during active disease. The sequenced sample was peripheral blood. This chain uses TRBV7-2 with TRBJ1-2; D is uncertain. CDR3 sequence (DNA): TGTGCCAGCAGCTTAGCGCGTGGGGAGTATGGCTACACCTTC. It is translated as CASSLARGEYGYTF.